This is a list of T cell receptor beta chains from one sample in a study of blood T cell repertoires in COVID-19. The method was immunoSEQ multiplex PCR; TCRdb's version includes in-frame clones alone and lacks a portion of them. The table lists 100,000 to 150,000 clones, roughly 82% of them singletons, with around 5% in the top ten. The sample taken for sequencing was peripheral blood. Source of these receptors: a human donor in a cohort sampled during active COVID-19. Both conserved end residues are trimmed from each CDR3.

>TRBV9|TRBJ1-2
ASSVETGGAYGYT
>TRBV5-5|TRBJ2-1
ASSLVLADSYNEQF
>TRBV12-2|TRBJ2-7
ASRLRGGTYEQY
>TRBV6-1|TRBJ2-2
ASSERGQFNTGELF
>TRBV29-1|TRBJ2-1
SVQLAGVYNEQF
>TRBV28|TRBJ1-2
ASSLGGVYGYT
>TRBV11-3|TRBJ2-7
ASSLRLAGGPSSYEQY
>TRBV20-1|TRBJ2-1
SAAGGNEQF
>TRBV19|TRBJ2-4
ASSKPARDRNIQY
>TRBV18|TRBJ1-1
ASSPGGLVAF
>TRBV29-1|TRBJ2-1
SVEVWDSAYNEQF
>TRBV19|TRBJ1-5
ASKVAGGYNQPQH
>TRBV4-1|TRBJ2-7
ASSQGLAGAYEQY
>TRBV7-8|TRBJ1-5
ASSLAGRVDQPQH
>TRBV6-5|TRBJ2-5
ASSYSGSQETQY
>TRBV5-1|TRBJ1-2
ASSPGQGFGYT
>TRBV10-1|TRBJ1-1
ASRSLEAF
>TRBV7-8|TRBJ2-1
ASSLLGLAGGQEQF
>TRBV6-5|TRBJ1-5
ASRNTGVGQPQH
>TRBV30|TRBJ2-7
AWARGTGVYEQY
>TRBV4-2|TRBJ2-1
ASTLGLGESSYNEQF
>TRBV3-1/TRBV3-2|TRBJ1-2
ASSQGGVNYGYT
>TRBV27|TRBJ1-1
ASSSTGGRSGTEAF
>TRBV5-1|TRBJ1-2
ASSPGTGANGYT
>TRBV7-9|TRBJ2-7
ASSLWKAGGPYEQY
>TRBV6-4|TRBJ2-1
ASSVVAGGPYNEQF
>TRBV5-4|TRBJ2-5
ASSVGRFGETQY
>TRBV27|TRBJ1-2
ASRNSGGVYGYT
>TRBV5-4|TRBJ2-1
ASSFGGRVNEQF
>TRBV6-6|TRBJ2-7
ASSSSGMRSYEQY
>TRBV4-3|TRBJ2-4
ASSFQGTSAKNIQY
>TRBV2|TRBJ1-6
ASSDGQGNSPLH
>TRBV7-2|TRBJ2-7
ASSLSPSRNYEQY
>TRBV5-1|TRBJ2-7
ASSLIEGLQY
>TRBV10-3|TRBJ2-1
AISDRAGGSYNEQF
>TRBV5-1|TRBJ1-4
ASSSGQGVEKLF
>TRBV10-2|TRBJ2-5
ASSRDSQETQY
>TRBV18|TRBJ1-3
ASSPQNRMSGNTIY
>TRBV10-3|TRBJ1-3
ANRPGVGSGNTIY
>TRBV11-2|TRBJ2-7
ASSLKIPTSGYSYEQY
>TRBV19|TRBJ2-7
ASSIAPGQGLYEQY
>TRBV15|TRBJ2-5
ATSRGKSGLVSWETQY
>TRBV11-2|TRBJ2-5
ASSLVYTGGETQY
>TRBV6-2/TRBV6-3|TRBJ2-6
ASSYSGGPGANVLT
>TRBV5-4|TRBJ2-7
ASSAGQGSGVHEQY
>TRBV27|TRBJ1-2
ASRSGGAYVYT
>TRBV19|TRBJ1-3
ASRIGGSKGNTIY
>TRBV24-1|TRBJ2-3
ATSEAGAGDTQY
>TRBV27|TRBJ2-1
ASSPRLAGDLNNEQF
>TRBV7-7|TRBJ2-7
ASSSGSRTGGEQY